Detailed here is one T cell receptor beta chain. cDNA reverse transcribed from extracted RNA served as the sequencing template. TCRdb's copy holds only in-frame clones and misses some; the assay was immunoSEQ multiplex PCR. The table includes some 150,000 clones, about 50% detected once. From germline, CDR1 is MNHEY and CDR2 SMNVEV (reference sequence). The CDR3 covers 14 residues. The V and J ends lost 2 bases and 1 base respectively, with 5 bases between them. The sample originates from a study of CD8+ T cells in alopecia areata. The TCR sequence derives from a human donor with alopecia areata. This rearrangement joins TRBV27 to TRBJ2-2; D not certain. Sequences were derived from CD8+ T cells sorted from blood, sampled at week 0. CDR3 bases: TGTGCCAGCAGTTTACAGAAGAACACCGGGGAGCTGTTTTTT. Protein sequence: CASSLQKNTGELFF.